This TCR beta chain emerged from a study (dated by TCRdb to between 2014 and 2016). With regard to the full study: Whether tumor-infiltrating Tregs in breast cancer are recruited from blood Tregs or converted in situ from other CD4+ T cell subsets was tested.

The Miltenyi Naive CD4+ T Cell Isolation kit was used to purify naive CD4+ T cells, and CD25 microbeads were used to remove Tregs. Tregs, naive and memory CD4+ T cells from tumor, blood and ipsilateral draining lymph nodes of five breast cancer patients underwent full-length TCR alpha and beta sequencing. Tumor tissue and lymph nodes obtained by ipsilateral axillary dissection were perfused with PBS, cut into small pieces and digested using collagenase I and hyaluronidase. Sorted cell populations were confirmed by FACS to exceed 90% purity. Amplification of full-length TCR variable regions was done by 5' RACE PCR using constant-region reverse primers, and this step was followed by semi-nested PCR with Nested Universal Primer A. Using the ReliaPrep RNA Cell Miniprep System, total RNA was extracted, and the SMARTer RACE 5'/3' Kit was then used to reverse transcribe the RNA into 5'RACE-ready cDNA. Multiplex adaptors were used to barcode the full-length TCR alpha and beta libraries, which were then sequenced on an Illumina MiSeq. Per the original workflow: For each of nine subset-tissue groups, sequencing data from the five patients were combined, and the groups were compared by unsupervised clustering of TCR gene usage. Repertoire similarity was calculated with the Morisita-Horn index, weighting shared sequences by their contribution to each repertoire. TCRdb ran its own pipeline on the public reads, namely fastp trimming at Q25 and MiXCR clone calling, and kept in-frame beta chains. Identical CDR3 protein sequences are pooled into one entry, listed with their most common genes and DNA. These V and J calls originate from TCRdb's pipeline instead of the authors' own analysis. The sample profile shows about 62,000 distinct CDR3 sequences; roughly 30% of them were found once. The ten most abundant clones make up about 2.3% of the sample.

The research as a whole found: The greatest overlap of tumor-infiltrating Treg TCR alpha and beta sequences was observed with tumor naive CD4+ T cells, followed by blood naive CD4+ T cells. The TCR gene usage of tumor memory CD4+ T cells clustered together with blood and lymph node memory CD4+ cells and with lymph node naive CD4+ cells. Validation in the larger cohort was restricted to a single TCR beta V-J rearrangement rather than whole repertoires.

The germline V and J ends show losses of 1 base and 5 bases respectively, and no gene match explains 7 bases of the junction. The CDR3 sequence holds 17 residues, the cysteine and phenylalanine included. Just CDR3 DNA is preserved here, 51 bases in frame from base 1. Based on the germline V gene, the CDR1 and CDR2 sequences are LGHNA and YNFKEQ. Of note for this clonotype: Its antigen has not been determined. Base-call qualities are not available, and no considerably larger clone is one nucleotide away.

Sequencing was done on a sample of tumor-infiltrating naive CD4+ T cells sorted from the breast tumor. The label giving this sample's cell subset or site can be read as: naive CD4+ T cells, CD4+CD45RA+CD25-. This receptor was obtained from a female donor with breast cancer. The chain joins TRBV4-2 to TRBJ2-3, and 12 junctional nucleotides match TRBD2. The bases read TGTGCCAGCAGCCAAGCAGCGGGACTAGCGGGCAGAGATACGCAGTATTTT. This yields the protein CASSQAAGLAGRDTQYF.